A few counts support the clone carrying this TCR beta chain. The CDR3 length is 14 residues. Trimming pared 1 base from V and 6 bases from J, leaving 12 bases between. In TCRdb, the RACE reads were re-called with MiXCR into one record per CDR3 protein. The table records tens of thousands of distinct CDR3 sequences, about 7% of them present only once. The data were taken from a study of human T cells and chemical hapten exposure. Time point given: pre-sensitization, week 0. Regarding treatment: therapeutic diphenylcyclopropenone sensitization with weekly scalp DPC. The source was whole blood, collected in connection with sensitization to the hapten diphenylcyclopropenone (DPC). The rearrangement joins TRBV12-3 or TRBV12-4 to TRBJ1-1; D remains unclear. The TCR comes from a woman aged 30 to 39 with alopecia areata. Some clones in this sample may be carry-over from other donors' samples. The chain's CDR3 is CASSLESQDPEAFF. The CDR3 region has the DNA TGTGCCAGCAGTTTAGAATCGCAAGACCCTGAAGCTTTCTTT.